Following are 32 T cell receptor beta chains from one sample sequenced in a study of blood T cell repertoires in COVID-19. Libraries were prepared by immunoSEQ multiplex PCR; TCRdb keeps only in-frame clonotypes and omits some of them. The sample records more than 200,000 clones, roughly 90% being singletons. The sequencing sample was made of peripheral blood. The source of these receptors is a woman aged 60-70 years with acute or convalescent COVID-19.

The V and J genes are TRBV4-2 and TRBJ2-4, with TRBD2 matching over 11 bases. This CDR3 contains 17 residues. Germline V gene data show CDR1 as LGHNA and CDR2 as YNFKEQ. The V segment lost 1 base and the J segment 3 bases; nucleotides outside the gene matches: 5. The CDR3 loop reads CASSQGLAGLVKNIQYF. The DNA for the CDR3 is TGTGCCAGCAGCCAAGGACTAGCGGGACTAGTCAAAAACATTCAGTACTTC.

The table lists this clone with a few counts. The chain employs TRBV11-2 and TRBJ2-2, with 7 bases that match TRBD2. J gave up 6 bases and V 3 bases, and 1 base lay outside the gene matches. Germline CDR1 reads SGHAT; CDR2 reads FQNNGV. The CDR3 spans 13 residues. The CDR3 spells CASSFLAAGELFF. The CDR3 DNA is TGTGCCAGCAGCTTCCTAGCGGCCGGGGAGCTGTTTTTT.

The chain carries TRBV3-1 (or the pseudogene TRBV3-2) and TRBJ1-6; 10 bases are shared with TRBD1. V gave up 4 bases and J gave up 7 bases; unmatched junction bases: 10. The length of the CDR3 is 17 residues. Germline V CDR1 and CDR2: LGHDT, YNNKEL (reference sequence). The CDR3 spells CASSRQPDRGLNSPLHF. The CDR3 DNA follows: TGTGCCAGCAGCCGACAACCTGACAGGGGGCTGAATTCACCCCTCCACTTT.

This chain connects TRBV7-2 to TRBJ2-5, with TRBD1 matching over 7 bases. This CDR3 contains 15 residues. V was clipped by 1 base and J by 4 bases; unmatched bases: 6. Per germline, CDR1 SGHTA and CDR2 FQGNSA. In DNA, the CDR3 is TGTGCCAGCAGCTTAGGGGGACAGCCTGGAGAGACCCAGTACTTC. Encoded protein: CASSLGGQPGETQYF.

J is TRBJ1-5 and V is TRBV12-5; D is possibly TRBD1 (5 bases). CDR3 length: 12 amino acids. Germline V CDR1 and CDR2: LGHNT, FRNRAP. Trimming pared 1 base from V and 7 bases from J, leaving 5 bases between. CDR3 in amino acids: CASGLGQQPQHF. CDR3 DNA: TGTGCTAGTGGTTTGGGACAGCAGCCCCAGCATTTT.

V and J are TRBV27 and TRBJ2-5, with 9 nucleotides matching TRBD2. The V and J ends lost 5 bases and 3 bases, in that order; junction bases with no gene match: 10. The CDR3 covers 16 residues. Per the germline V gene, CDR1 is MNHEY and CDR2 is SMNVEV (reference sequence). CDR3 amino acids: CASSPYLTSGKETQYF. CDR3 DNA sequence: TGTGCCAGCAGTCCCTATCTGACTAGCGGAAAAGAGACCCAGTACTTC.

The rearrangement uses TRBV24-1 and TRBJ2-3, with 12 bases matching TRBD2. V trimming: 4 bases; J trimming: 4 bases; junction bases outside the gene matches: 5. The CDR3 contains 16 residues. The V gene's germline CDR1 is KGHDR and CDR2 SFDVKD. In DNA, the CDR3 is TGTGCCACCAGTGAGGAAGGACTAGCGGGGTCAGATACGCAGTATTTT. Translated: CATSEEGLAGSDTQYF.

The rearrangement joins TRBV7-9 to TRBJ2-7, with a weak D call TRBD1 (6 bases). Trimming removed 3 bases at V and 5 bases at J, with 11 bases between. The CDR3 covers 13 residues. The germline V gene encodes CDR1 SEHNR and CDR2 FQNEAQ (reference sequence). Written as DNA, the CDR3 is TGTGCCAGCAGCTTCTGGGGGCGAGACGAGCAGTACTTC. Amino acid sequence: CASSFWGRDEQYF. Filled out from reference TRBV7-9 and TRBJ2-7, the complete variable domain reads DTGVSQNPRHKITKRGQNVTFRCDPISEHNRLYWYRQTLGQGPEFLTYFQNEAQLEKSRLLSDRFSAERPKGSFSTLEIQRTEQGDSAMYLCASSFWGRDEQYFGPGTRLTVT.

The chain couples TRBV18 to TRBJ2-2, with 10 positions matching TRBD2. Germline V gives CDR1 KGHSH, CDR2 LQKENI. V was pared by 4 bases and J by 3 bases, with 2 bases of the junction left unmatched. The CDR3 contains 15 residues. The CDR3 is CASSRSGGDTGELFF. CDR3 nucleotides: TGTGCCAGCTCACGAAGCGGGGGGGACACCGGGGAGCTGTTTTTT.

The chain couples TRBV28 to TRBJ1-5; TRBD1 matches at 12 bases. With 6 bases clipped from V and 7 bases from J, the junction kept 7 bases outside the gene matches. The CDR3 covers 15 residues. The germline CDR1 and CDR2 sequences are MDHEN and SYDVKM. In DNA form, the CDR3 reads TGTGCCAGCAGGGGACAGGGGGCGCGGGGACAGCCCCAGCATTTT. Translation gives CASRGQGARGQPQHF. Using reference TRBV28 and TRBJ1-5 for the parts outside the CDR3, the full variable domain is DVKVTQSSRYLVKRTGEKVFLECVQDMDHENMFWYRQDPGLGLRLIYFSYDVKMKEKGDIPEGYSVSREKKERFSLILESASTNQTSMYLCASRGQGARGQPQHFGDGTRLSIL.

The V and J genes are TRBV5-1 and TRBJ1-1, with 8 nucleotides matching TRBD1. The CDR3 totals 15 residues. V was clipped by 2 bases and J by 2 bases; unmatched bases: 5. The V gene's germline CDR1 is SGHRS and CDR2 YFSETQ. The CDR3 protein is CASSFYRGRNTEAFF. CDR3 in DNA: TGCGCCAGCAGCTTCTACAGGGGGAGAAACACTGAAGCTTTCTTT.

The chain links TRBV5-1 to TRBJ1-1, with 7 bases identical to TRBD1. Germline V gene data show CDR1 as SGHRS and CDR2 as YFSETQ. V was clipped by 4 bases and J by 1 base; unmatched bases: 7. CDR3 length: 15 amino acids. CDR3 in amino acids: CASSPTQGGNTEAFF. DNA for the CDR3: TGCGCCAGCAGCCCCACCCAGGGGGGGAACACTGAAGCTTTCTTT. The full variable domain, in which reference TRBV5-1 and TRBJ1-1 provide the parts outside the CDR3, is KAGVTQTPRYLIKTRGQQVTLSCSPISGHRSVSWYQQTPGQGLQFLFEYFSETQRNKGNFPGRFSGRQFSNSRSEMNVSTLELGDSALYLCASSPTQGGNTEAFFGQGTRLTVV.

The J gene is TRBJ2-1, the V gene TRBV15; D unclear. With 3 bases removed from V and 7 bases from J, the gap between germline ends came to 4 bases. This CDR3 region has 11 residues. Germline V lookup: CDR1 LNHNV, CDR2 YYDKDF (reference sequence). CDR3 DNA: TGTGCCACCAGCAGCTTGAATGAGCAGTTCTTC. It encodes CATSSLNEQFF.

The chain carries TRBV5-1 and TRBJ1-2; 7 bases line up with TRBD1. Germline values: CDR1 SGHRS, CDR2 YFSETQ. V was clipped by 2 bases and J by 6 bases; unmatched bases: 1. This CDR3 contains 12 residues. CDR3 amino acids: CASSLGQDGYTF. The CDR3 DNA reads TGCGCCAGCAGCTTAGGACAGGATGGCTACACCTTC.

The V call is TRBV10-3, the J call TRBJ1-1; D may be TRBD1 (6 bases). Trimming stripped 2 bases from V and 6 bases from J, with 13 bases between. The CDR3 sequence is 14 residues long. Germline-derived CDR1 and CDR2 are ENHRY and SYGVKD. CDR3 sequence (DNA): TGTGCCATCAGTGAGCGGGGGGGGGCCGCTGAAGCTTTCTTT. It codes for CAISERGGAAEAFF.

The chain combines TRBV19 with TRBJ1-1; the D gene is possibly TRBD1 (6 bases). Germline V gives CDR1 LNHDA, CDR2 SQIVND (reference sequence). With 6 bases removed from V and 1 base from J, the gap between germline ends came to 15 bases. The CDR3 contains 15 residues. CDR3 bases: TGTGCCAGTAGACGGACAGCCGCCCCGAACACTGAAGCTTTCTTT. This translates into CASRRTAAPNTEAFF.

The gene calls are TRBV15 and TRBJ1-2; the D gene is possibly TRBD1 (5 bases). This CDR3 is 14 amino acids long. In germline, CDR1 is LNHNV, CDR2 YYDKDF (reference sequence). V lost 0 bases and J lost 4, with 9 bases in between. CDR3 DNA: TGTGCCACCAGCAGAGATCAGGGTTCCTATGGCTACACCTTC. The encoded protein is CATSRDQGSYGYTF. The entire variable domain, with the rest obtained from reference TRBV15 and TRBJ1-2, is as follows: DAMVIQNPRYQVTQFGKPVTLSCSQTLNHNVMYWYQQKSSQAPKLLFHYYDKDFNNEADTPDNFQSRRPNTSFCFLDIRSPGLGDTAMYLCATSRDQGSYGYTFGSGTRLTVV.

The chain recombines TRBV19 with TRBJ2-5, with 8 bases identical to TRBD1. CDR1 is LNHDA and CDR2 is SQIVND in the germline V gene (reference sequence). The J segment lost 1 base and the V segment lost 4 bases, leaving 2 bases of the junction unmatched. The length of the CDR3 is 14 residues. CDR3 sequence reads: CASSKQGVQETQYF. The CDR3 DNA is TGTGCCAGTAGTAAACAGGGGGTCCAAGAGACCCAGTACTTC.

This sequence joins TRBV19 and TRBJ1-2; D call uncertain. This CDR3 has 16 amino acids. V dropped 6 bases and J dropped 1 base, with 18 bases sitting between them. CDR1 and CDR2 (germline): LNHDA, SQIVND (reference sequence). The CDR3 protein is CASSHPWGGGNYGYTF. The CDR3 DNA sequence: TGTGCCAGTAGCCATCCATGGGGTGGAGGTAACTATGGCTACACCTTC. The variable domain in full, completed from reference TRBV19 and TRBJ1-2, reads DGGITQSPKYLFRKEGQNVTLSCEQNLNHDAMYWYRQDPGQGLRLIYYSQIVNDFQKGDIAEGYSVSREKKESFPLTVTSAQKNPTAFYLCASSHPWGGGNYGYTFGSGTRLTVV.

CDR3 protein: CASSARLAKNIQYF. The CDR3 DNA follows: TGTGCCAGCAGCGCCAGACTAGCGAAAAACATTCAGTACTTC. The chain employs TRBV7-2 and TRBJ2-4; 8 bases are a match to TRBD2. Trimming took 5 bases from V and 4 from J; bases not matched to a gene: 4. CDR3 length equals 14 residues. Germline V gene data show CDR1 as SGHTA and CDR2 as FQGNSA.

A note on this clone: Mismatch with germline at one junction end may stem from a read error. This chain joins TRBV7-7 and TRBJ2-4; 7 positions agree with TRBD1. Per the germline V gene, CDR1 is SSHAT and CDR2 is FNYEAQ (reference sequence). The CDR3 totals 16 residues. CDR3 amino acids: CASSLKGGSRKNIQYF. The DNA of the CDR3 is TGTGCTAGCAGCTTAAAAGGGGGCAGCCGCAAAAACATTCAGTACTTC. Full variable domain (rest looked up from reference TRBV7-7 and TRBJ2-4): GAGVSQSPRYKVTKRGQDVTLRCDPISSHATLYWYQQALGQGPEFLTYFNYEAQPDKSGLPSDRFSAERPEGSISTLTIQRTEQRDSAMYRCASSLKGGSRKNIQYFGAGTRLSVL.

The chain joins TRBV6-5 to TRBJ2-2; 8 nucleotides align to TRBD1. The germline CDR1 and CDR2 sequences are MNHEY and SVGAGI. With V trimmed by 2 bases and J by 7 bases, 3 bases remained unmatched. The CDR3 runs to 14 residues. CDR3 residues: CASSYLQGVGELFF. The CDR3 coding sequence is TGTGCCAGCAGTTACCTACAGGGGGTCGGGGAGCTGTTTTTT.

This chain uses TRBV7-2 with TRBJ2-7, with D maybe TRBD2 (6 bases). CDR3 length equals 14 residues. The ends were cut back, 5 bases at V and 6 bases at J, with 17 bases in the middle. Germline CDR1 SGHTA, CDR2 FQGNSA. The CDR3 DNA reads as TGTGCCAGCAGCGTATTACCGGGAGAGAGCGAGCAGTACTTC. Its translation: CASSVLPGESEQYF.

In nucleotides, the CDR3 is TGCAGCGTAGACGAAAGGAACACGGGGGTAGGTACTGAAGCTTTCTTT. Its protein is CSVDERNTGVGTEAFF. This chain links TRBV29-1 with TRBJ1-1; D possibly corresponds to TRBD1 (5 bases). The CDR3 totals 16 residues. The germline V gene has CDR1 SQVTM and CDR2 ANQGSEA. V was cut by 6 bases and J by 5 bases, with 25 bases left in between.

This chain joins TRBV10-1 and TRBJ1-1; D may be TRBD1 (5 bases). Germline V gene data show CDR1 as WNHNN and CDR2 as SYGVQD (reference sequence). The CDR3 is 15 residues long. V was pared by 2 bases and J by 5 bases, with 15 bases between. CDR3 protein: CASSEGRGGGTEAFF. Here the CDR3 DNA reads TGCGCCAGCAGTGAGGGGAGGGGAGGAGGAACTGAAGCTTTCTTT.

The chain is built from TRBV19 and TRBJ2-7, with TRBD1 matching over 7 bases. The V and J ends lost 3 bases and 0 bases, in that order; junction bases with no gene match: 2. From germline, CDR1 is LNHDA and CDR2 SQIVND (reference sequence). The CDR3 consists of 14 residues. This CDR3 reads CASSMTGTSYEQYF. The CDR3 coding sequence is TGTGCCAGTAGTATGACAGGGACCTCCTACGAGCAGTACTTC.

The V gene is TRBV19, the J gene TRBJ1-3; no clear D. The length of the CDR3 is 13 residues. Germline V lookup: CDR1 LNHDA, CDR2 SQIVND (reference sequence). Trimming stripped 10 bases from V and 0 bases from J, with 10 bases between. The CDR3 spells CATGGSSGNTIYF. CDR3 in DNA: TGTGCCACCGGCGGATCCTCTGGAAACACCATATATTTT.

The CDR3 region is CASSDRDRLDTQYF. CDR3 sequence (DNA): TGTGCCAGCAGCGACCGGGACAGGTTGGATACGCAGTATTTT. The V gene is TRBV5-5, the J gene TRBJ2-3; 8 nucleotides line up with TRBD1. Germline CDR1 and CDR2: SGHKS and YYEKEE (reference sequence). Trimming took 4 bases from V and 6 from J; bases not matched to a gene: 7. CDR3 length: 14 amino acids.

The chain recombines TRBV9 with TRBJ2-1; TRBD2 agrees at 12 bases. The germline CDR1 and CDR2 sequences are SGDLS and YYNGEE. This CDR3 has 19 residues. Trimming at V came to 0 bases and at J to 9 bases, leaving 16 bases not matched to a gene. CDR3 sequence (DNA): TGTGCCAGCAGCGTAGAAGAACTTGCTACGCTAGCGGGAGGGGGTGAGCAGTTCTTC. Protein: CASSVEELATLAGGGEQFF.

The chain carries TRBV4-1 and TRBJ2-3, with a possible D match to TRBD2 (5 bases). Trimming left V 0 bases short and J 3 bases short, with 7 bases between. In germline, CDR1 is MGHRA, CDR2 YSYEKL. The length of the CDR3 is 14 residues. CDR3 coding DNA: TGCGCCAGCAGCCAAGATCGGGGTACAGATACGCAGTATTTT. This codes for CASSQDRGTDTQYF.

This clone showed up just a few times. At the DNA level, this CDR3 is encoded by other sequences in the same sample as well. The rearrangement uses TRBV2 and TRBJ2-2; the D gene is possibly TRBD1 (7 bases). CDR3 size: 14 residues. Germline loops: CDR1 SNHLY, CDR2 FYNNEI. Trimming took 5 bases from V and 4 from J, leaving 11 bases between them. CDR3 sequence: CASSRQGGTGELFF. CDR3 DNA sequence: TGTGCCAGCAGTAGACAGGGAGGCACCGGGGAGCTGTTTTTT.

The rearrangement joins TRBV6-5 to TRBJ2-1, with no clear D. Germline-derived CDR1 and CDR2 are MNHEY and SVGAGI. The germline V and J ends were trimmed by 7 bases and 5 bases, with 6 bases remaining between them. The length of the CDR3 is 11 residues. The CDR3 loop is CASKEHNEQFF. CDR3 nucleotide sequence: TGTGCCAGCAAAGAGCACAATGAGCAGTTCTTC.